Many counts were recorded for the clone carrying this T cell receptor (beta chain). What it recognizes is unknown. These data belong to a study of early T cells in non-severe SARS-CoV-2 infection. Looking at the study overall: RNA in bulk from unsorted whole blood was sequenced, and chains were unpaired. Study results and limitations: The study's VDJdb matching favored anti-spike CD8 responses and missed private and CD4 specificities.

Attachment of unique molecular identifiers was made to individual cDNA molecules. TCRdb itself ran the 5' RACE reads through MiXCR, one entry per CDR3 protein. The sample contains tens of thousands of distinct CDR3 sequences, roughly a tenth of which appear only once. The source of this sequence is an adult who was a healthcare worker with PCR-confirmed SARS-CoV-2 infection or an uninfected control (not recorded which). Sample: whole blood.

CDR3: CASSIGTRTNNEQFF. DNA for the CDR3: TGTGCCAGCAGCATCGGGACTCGTACGAACAATGAGCAGTTCTTC. The rearrangement links TRBV11-2 to TRBJ2-1; maybe TRBD2 (6 bases). Per the germline V gene, CDR1 is SGHAT and CDR2 is FQNNGV. The V end lost 5 bases, the J end lost 5 bases, and 16 bases lay between the germline ends. The CDR3 covers 15 residues.